These 22 T cell receptor beta chains came from one sample sequenced in a study of healthy donors' naive CD4 and CD8 T cells (dated by TCRdb to between 2015 and 2017). The listed sequencing device is 454 GS FLX Titanium. TCR libraries were built from 500 to 550 ng of total RNA with a previously published linear amplification protocol. The public reads were reprocessed in TCRdb via fastp at Q25 and MiXCR, keeping in-frame beta chains. Identical CDR3 proteins give one entry, which carries the most common genes and DNA. For this sample the table gives 150,000 to 200,000 distinct CDR3 sequences, of which about 74% were detected only once. Roughly 2.4% of the sample is taken by the ten largest. The sequenced material came from naive CD4+ and CD8+ T cells sorted from blood, pooled from several donors. The cell subset or site label corresponds to: FACS-sorted naive CD4+ (CD45RO-CD45RA+) and naive CD8+ (CD45RA+CD27bright) T cells. The source is a pool of human donors in good health; the sample pools cells from several healthy donors.

The V gene is TRBV13, the J gene TRBJ2-7; the D is unclear. V was cut by 4 bases and J by 2 bases, with 6 bases left in between. Germline V gene lookup returns CDR1 PRHDT and CDR2 FYEKMQ (reference sequence). CDR3 size: 12 residues. This chain's CDR3 is CASSSTPYEQYF. The CDR3 coding sequence is TGTGCCAGCAGCTCCACCCCCTACGAGCAGTACTTC. Complete variable domain (other parts from reference TRBV13 and TRBJ2-7): AAGVIQSPRHLIKEKRETATLKCYPIPRHDTVYWYQQGPGQDPQFLISFYEKMQSDKGSIPDRFSAQQFSDYHSELNMSSLELGDSALYFCASSSTPYEQYFGPGTRLTVT.

This clonotype turned up a few times. This chain joins TRBV27 and TRBJ2-1, with TRBD2 matching 10 bases. The CDR3 extends over 16 amino acids. The germline gives CDR1 MNHEY, CDR2 SMNVEV (reference sequence). With V trimmed by 3 bases and J by 0 bases, 2 bases remained unmatched. CDR3 DNA sequence: TGTGCCAGCAGTTTTCGGACTAGCGGCTCCTACAATGAGCAGTTCTTC. Its translation is CASSFRTSGSYNEQFF.

This clonotype has just a few counts. The rearrangement joins TRBV19 to TRBJ2-7; 12 positions match TRBD1. The CDR3 length is 15 residues. V was clipped by 6 bases and J by 4 bases; unmatched bases: 7. CDR1 is LNHDA, CDR2 SQIVND, per germline (reference sequence). The CDR3 is CASSRGTGGGYEQYF. The CDR3 DNA is TGTGCCAGTAGCCGCGGGACAGGGGGCGGTTACGAGCAGTACTTC. The variable domain in full, completed from reference TRBV19 and TRBJ2-7, reads DGGITQSPKYLFRKEGQNVTLSCEQNLNHDAMYWYRQDPGQGLRLIYYSQIVNDFQKGDIAEGYSVSREKKESFPLTVTSAQKNPTAFYLCASSRGTGGGYEQYFGPGTRLTVT.

This clonotype was observed a few times. The rearrangement joins TRBV30 to TRBJ2-7, with D perhaps assigned TRBD1 or TRBD2 (5 bases each). CDR3 length equals 13 residues. Trimming removed 7 bases at V and 2 bases at J, with 15 bases between. Germline V gene data show CDR1 as GTSNPN and CDR2 as SVGIG (reference sequence). CDR3 nucleotides: TGTGCCTACACCGTTGGGGGACCCTACGAGCAGTACTTC. Amino acid sequence: CAYTVGGPYEQYF. Full variable domain (outside the CDR3, taken from reference TRBV30 and TRBJ2-7): SQTIHQWPATLVQPVGSPLSLECTVEGTSNPNLYWYRQAAGRGLQLLFYSVGIGQISSEVPQNLSASRPQDRQFILSSKKLLLSDSGFYLCAYTVGGPYEQYFGPGTRLTVT.

CDR3 in DNA: TGTGCCAGCAGCCATTCCTTCGGGAGGGGGTCCGGCAATGAGCAGTTCTTC. Protein: CASSHSFGRGSGNEQFF. The rearrangement links TRBV4-2 to TRBJ2-1; 8 nucleotides match TRBD2. Germline V gene data show CDR1 as LGHNA and CDR2 as YNFKEQ. The V gene end was trimmed by 3 bases and the J gene end by 6 bases; junction bases not matched to a gene: 13. The CDR3 spans 17 residues.

The genes are TRBV29-1 and TRBJ1-3; a weak D match, TRBD1 (5 bases). Germline V gene data show CDR1 as SQVTM and CDR2 as ANQGSEA. CDR3 length: 13 residues. V lost 5 bases, J lost 1 base, and 9 bases lay in between. CDR3 residues: CSVYQGSGNTIYF. CDR3 DNA sequence: TGCAGCGTTTATCAGGGTTCTGGAAACACCATATATTTT.

This chain connects TRBV20-1 to TRBJ2-1; possibly TRBD1 or TRBD2 for D (5 bases each). V shed 6 bases and J shed 7 bases, with 22 bases lying between them. This CDR3 spans 15 amino acids. Germline V gene data show CDR1 as DFQATT and CDR2 as SNEGSKA (reference sequence). The CDR3, as DNA: TGCAGTGCCGAAGGACGGGAACTTTGGGGGAATGAGCAGTTCTTC. Its translation is CSAEGRELWGNEQFF.

The rearrangement uses TRBV20-1 and TRBJ2-1; 8 bases line up with TRBD2. With 0 bases clipped from V and 6 bases from J, the junction kept 10 bases outside the gene matches. The CDR3 length is 16 residues. Germline assignment: CDR1 DFQATT and CDR2 SNEGSKA (reference sequence). This CDR3 is CSARDLSGSFSNEQFF. CDR3 nucleotides: TGCAGTGCTAGAGACTTGAGCGGGAGTTTCTCCAATGAGCAGTTCTTC.

The genes are TRBV29-1 and TRBJ2-5, with D unclear. The CDR3 extends over 12 amino acids. The germline V gene has CDR1 SQVTM and CDR2 ANQGSEA. Deletions cut 3 bases from V and 5 bases from J, with 10 bases between. CDR3 DNA: TGCAGCGTTGACGGAGCACCGGAGACCCAGTACTTC. Protein product: CSVDGAPETQYF.

The V gene is TRBV6-9, the J gene TRBJ2-1; 8 bases map to TRBD1. Germline trimming cut 1 base from V and 6 bases from J; bases unmatched to any gene: 17. The CDR3 runs 19 residues. Germline V CDR1 and CDR2: MNHGY, SVAAGI. CDR3 protein: CASSYWWTDRVVWGNEQFF. The CDR3 nucleotides are TGTGCCAGCAGTTATTGGTGGACGGACAGGGTCGTGTGGGGCAATGAGCAGTTCTTC.

V usage is TRBV7-8 and J usage is TRBJ2-6; D assignment may be TRBD1 or TRBD2 (5 bases each). In germline, CDR1 is SGHVS, CDR2 FQNEAQ. V shed 5 bases and J shed 0 bases, with 23 bases lying between them. The CDR3 is 20 amino acids. The CDR3, as DNA: TGTGCCAGCAGCCATACGGGGACGACAGAGTATCTCTCTGGGGCCAACGTCCTGACTTTC. Translation: CASSHTGTTEYLSGANVLTF.

The rearrangement links TRBV6-5 to TRBJ2-3; D uncertain. The CDR3 has 16 amino acids. The germline V gene has CDR1 MNHEY and CDR2 SVGAGI. Trimming pared 0 bases from V and 4 bases from J, leaving 14 bases between. CDR3 sequence (DNA): TGTGCCAGCAGTTACTCGACGACGGGCATCTCAGATACGCAGTATTTT. Translation: CASSYSTTGISDTQYF.

This clonotype was recorded only once. V is TRBV30 and J is TRBJ1-3; D is undetermined. This CDR3 has 15 amino acids. CDR1 and CDR2 from the germline V gene are GTSNPN and SVGIG (reference sequence). V was pared by 4 bases and J by 4 bases, with 17 bases between. As DNA, the CDR3 is TGTGCCTGGACAGGAACCACCCGTATCGGAAACACCATATATTTT. Amino acids: CAWTGTTRIGNTIYF.

This sequence joins TRBV5-1 and TRBJ2-7; D unresolved. Germline lookup yields CDR1 SGHRS and CDR2 YFSETQ. The CDR3 length is 16 residues. Trimming cost V 4 bases and J 0 bases, with 17 bases left between them. The CDR3, as DNA: TGCGCCAGCAGCAGGTCGACTCCTACGGGCTCCTACGAGCAGTACTTC. Its translation: CASSRSTPTGSYEQYF.

This chain links TRBV20-1 with TRBJ2-1, with D maybe TRBD1 (5 bases). The germline V gene encodes CDR1 DFQATT and CDR2 SNEGSKA (reference sequence). The CDR3 is 14 residues long. The V gene lost 6 bases and the J gene lost 5 bases, with 17 bases spanning the gap. The CDR3 coding sequence is TGCAGTGCAACAACAGGAGTAATAAACAATGAGCAGTTCTTC. This translates into CSATTGVINNEQFF.

The chain couples TRBV6-5 to TRBJ2-5; D is ambiguous. Between the trimmed V and J ends, which lost 11 bases and 4 bases, there was a span of 17 bases. Germline CDR1 MNHEY, CDR2 SVGAGI. The CDR3 covers 13 residues. The CDR3 DNA is TGTGCCGCAATACGGACCGCGCTAGAGACCCAGTACTTC. It codes for CAAIRTALETQYF.

This chain links TRBV6-2 or TRBV6-3 with TRBJ2-7; 8 nucleotides line up with TRBD2. The junction had 10 bases not matched to a gene; V was cut back by 2 bases and J by 1 base. This CDR3 has 17 residues. Germline values: CDR1 MNHEY, CDR2 SVGEGT. In nucleotides, the CDR3 is TGTGCCAGCAGTTACCCGGAAATTAGCGGGAAGTCCTACGAGCAGTACTTC. This translates into CASSYPEISGKSYEQYF.

The J gene is TRBJ1-1, the V gene TRBV21-1; the D segment call TRBD1 is taken from the table without a DNA check. TRBV21-1 is assigned pseudogene status. The CDR3 is 14 amino acids. The CDR3 DNA sequence: TGTGCCCTTGAGGAGGACAGGTTGAACACTGAAGCTTTCTTT. Residues: CALEEDRLNTEAFF.

The chain combines TRBV5-6 with TRBJ2-7; D is unresolved. V dropped 0 bases and J dropped 0 bases, with 7 bases sitting between them. This CDR3 contains 14 residues. Germline V gene sequence: CDR1 SGHDT, CDR2 YYEEEE. The CDR3 DNA reads TGTGCCAGCAGCTTGGCGGAAAGCTCCTACGAGCAGTACTTC. Its protein is CASSLAESSYEQYF.

The V call is TRBV6-2 or TRBV6-3, the J call TRBJ1-1; a weak D match, TRBD1 (5 bases). V lost 0 bases, J lost 7 bases, and 9 bases lay in between. This CDR3 region has 13 residues. Germline lookup yields CDR1 MNHEY and CDR2 SVGEGT. For the CDR3, the DNA is TGTGCCAGCAGTTACTCTGGGACCGATGAAGCTTTCTTT. This codes for CASSYSGTDEAFF.

The chain recombines TRBV6-1 with TRBJ2-7; 7 bases map to TRBD2. This CDR3 is built from 14 residues. The J segment lost 4 bases and the V segment lost 7 bases, leaving 10 bases of the junction unmatched. In germline, CDR1 is MNHNS, CDR2 SASEGT. The CDR3 sequence is CASTSLAGDYEQYV. The CDR3 coding sequence is TGTGCCAGCACCTCCCTCGCGGGAGATTACGAGCAGTACGTC.

The chain uses TRBV20-1 and TRBJ2-3; D not certain. Germline V gene data show CDR1 as DFQATT and CDR2 as SNEGSKA (reference sequence). CDR3 size: 16 residues. V lost 3 bases, J lost 0 bases, and 16 bases lay in between. CDR3 coding DNA: TGCAGTGCTAGTCCCTTTTCGACAACCAGCACAGATACGCAGTATTTT. Translated, it gives CSASPFSTTSTDTQYF.